This T cell receptor (beta chain) was recorded in a study of blood T cell repertoires in COVID-19. Turning to the study itself: Sources were T cells, B-cell-depleted T cells, or PBMCs; the material itself was cDNA or gDNA.

Participants were placed into cohorts based on the clinical history they reported. Cohort 3 recovered donors had two negative PCRs, clearance, or symptom resolution. As handled by the study authors: Amplification with reference gene primers provided the estimates of nucleated cell counts. TCRdb keeps only in-frame clones here, not all; method: immunoSEQ multiplex PCR. V, J and clone size derive from that table, while D and trimming were established from the DNA sequence. The data hold nearly 400,000 clones, with around nine tenths observed a single time. The material sequenced was PBMCs or T cells enriched from blood (not recorded which). The TCR comes from a woman aged 25 to 39 who had recovered from COVID-19.

The CDR3 bases are TGTGCCAGCAGTTTGCAGGGAGAGACCCAGTACTTC. Translated, it gives CASSLQGETQYF. The rearrangement links TRBV27 to TRBJ2-5; TRBD1 is a possible D gene (5 bases). In germline, CDR1 is MNHEY, CDR2 SMNVEV (reference sequence). The CDR3 is 12 residues long. V lost 3 bases to trimming and J lost 4 bases, with 6 bases between them.